This record concerns one TCR beta chain sequence. The CDR3 has 14 residues. The record originates from a study of preoperative IRX-2 immunotherapy in early breast cancer. Treatment indicated: preoperative locoregional IRX-2 cytokine immunotherapy. This phase Ib study tested locoregional IRX-2 cytokine immunotherapy given before surgery. Only in-frame clones appear in the TCRdb table, and some are missing; sequencing was by immunoSEQ multiplex PCR. The sample holds more than 20,000 clones; roughly 80% are singletons and the top ten take less than 7.5%. This TCR derives from a human donor with breast cancer. The sample was lymph node tissue, taken after IRX-2 immunotherapy. The J gene is TRBJ1-4, the V gene TRBV7-5; the table's D gene call, TRBD1, was not cross checked with the DNA. TRBV7-5 is listed as a pseudogene. CDR3 bases: TGTGCCAGCAGCCCCGACAGGGTTGGCGAAAAACTGTTTTTT. This gives the protein CASSPDRVGEKLFF.